The 10 T cell receptor beta chains in this list originate from one sample, sequenced in a study of blood T cells in healthy people across ages. Through a sample-barcoded 5' primer and a J-beta primer mix, a second PCR was run for about 6 to 11 cycles. TCRdb reprocessed the 5' RACE reads via MiXCR and lists one record per CDR3 protein. The sample contains approximately 780,000 distinct CDR3 sequences, about a quarter of which appear only once. In addition, the sample was reused for a study of T cells of mothers and their children.

Sequencing was done on a sample of blood. These receptors were taken from a boy aged 5-17 years in good health.

V gene TRBV4-2 combines with J gene TRBJ2-2; D is unresolved. Trimming cost V 0 bases and J 6 bases, with 8 bases left between them. Germline V lookup: CDR1 LGHNA, CDR2 YNFKEQ. The CDR3 is 14 residues long. Here the CDR3 reads CASSQDMGPGELFF. The CDR3 DNA reads TGTGCCAGCAGCCAAGATATGGGCCCCGGGGAGCTGTTTTTT.

This clonotype was seen a few times. The J gene is TRBJ2-1, the V gene TRBV7-9; 8 positions agree with TRBD1. The DNA end is more similar to TRBJ2-5, so the J call may be wrong. Germline V gene sequence: CDR1 SEHNR, CDR2 FQNEAQ (reference sequence). This CDR3 is 14 amino acids long. This CDR3 is CASSTGGPQETQYF. CDR3 nucleotide sequence: TGTGCCAGCAGCACAGGGGGGCCCCAAGAGACCCAGTACTTC.

The chain is built from TRBV11-1 and TRBJ1-2; D not certain. Germline V gene lookup returns CDR1 SGHAT and CDR2 FQDESV (reference sequence). The V end was cut by 3 bases, the J end by 5 bases, with 10 bases between. The CDR3 contains 13 residues. The CDR3 spells CASSLNSLYGYTF. CDR3 in DNA: TGTGCCAGCAGCTTGAACAGTTTGTATGGCTACACCTTC.

On this clonotype: One end of the junction varies from germline; a read error may be responsible. The chain links TRBV7-6 to TRBJ2-7; 9 bases agree with TRBD1. The CDR3 is made up of 15 amino acids. Germline CDR1 is SGHVS and CDR2 is FNYEAQ. In nucleotides, the CDR3 is TGTGCCAGCAGCTTACGGACAGGGGACTCCTACGAGCAGTATTTC. Translating it yields CASSLRTGDSYEQYF.

The chain employs TRBV10-3 and TRBJ2-5; 8 bases map to TRBD2. The CDR3 spans 14 residues. V lost 5 bases to trimming and J lost 1 base; unmatched junction nucleotides: 3. Germline CDR1 ENHRY, CDR2 SYGVKD. CDR3 nucleotides: TGTGCCATCAGTTATGGGACTAGCCAAGAGACCCAGTACTTC. It yields the protein CAISYGTSQETQYF.

This chain joins TRBV10-3 and TRBJ2-5, with 10 bases fitting TRBD1. V trimming: 4 bases; J trimming: 2 bases; junction bases outside the gene matches: 1. The CDR3 runs to 14 residues. Germline-derived CDR1 and CDR2 are ENHRY and SYGVKD. CDR3 nucleotide sequence: TGTGCCATCAGTGGGACAGGGGGGCAAGAGACCCAGTACTTC. It codes for CAISGTGGQETQYF.

This chain uses TRBV6-6 with TRBJ2-5, with 9 bases fitting TRBD1. V trimming: 6 bases; J trimming: 7 bases; junction bases outside the gene matches: 3. Looked up from germline, CDR1 is MNHNY and CDR2 is SVGAGI (reference sequence). The CDR3 totals 12 residues. CDR3 residues: CASSRDRVTQYF. CDR3 DNA sequence: TGTGCCAGCAGCCGGGACAGGGTGACCCAGTACTTC.

The V gene is TRBV20-1, the J gene TRBJ2-7; D remains ambiguous. Germline V CDR1 and CDR2: DFQATT, SNEGSKA (reference sequence). The germline V and J ends were trimmed by 5 bases and 3 bases, with 17 bases remaining between them. The CDR3 contains 14 residues. CDR3 in amino acids: CSAVRLNEVYEQYF. The CDR3 DNA reads TGCAGTGCTGTCCGGCTGAATGAGGTCTACGAGCAGTACTTC.

This clonotype was seen a few times. The chain combines TRBV7-8 with TRBJ2-5; the D gene is possibly TRBD1 (7 bases). Near its end, the DNA agrees better with TRBJ2-1, so the J call may be wrong. The CDR3 runs to 16 residues. Germline loops: CDR1 SGHVS, CDR2 FQNEAQ. CDR3 nucleotide sequence: TGTGCCAGCTTGGATGGCGGGACAGCGGCGTCCAATGAGCAGTTCTTC. Translated: CASLDGGTAASNEQFF.

The chain has TRBV12-3 or TRBV12-4 and TRBJ2-3, with 11 bases identical to TRBD2. The CDR3 extends over 14 amino acids. The junction had 4 bases not matched to a gene; V was cut back by 5 bases and J by 6 bases. In DNA form, the CDR3 reads TGTGCCAGCAGTACTAGCGGGAGTTACGATACGCAGTATTTT. Translation gives CASSTSGSYDTQYF.